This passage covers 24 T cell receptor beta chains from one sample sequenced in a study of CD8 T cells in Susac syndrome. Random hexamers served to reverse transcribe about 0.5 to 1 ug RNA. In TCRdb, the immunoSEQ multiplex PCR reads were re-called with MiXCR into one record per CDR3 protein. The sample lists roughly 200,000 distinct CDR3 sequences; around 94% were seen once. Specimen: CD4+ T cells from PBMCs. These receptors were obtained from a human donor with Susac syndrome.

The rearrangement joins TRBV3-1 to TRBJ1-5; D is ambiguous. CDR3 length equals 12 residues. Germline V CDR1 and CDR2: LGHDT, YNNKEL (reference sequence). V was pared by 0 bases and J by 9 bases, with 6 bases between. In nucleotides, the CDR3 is TGTGCCAGCAGCCAAGATGTCGGGCCCCAGCATTTT. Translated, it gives CASSQDVGPQHF. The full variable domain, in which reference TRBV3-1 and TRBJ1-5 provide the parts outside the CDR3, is DTAVSQTPKYLVTQMGNDKSIKCEQNLGHDTMYWYKQDSKKFLKIMFSYNNKELIINETVPNRFSPKSPDKAHLNLHINSLELGDSAVYFCASSQDVGPQHFGDGTRLSIL.

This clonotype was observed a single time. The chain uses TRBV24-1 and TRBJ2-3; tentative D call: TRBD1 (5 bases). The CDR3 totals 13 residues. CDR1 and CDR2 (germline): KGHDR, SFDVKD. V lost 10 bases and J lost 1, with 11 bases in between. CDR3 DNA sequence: TGTGCCACACTGCAGACAGGCACAGATACGCAGTATTTT. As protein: CATLQTGTDTQYF.

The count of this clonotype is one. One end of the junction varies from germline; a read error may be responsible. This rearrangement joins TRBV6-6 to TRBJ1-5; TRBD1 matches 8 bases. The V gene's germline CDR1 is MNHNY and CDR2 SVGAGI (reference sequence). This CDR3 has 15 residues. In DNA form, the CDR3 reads TGTGCCATCCCAATCGACAGGGGCGCTTGTCAGCCCCAGCATTTC. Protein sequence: CAIPIDRGACQPQHF.

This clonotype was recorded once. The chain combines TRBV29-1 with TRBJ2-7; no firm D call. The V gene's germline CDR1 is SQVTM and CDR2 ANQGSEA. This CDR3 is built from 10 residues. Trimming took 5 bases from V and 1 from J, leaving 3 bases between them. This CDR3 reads CSVRSYEQYF. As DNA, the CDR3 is TGCAGCGTTAGGTCCTACGAGCAGTACTTC.

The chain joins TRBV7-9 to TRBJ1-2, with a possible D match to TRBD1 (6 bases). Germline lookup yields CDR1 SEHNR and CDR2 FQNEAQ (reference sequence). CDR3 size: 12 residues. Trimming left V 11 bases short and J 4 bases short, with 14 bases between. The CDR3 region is CAAGATSYGYTF. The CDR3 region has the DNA TGTGCCGCAGGGGCGACCAGCTATGGCTACACCTTC.

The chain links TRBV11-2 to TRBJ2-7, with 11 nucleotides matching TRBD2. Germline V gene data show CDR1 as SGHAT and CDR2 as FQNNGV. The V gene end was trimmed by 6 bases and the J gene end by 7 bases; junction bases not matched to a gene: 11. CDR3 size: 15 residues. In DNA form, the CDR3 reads TGTGCCAGCAGACCAACTAGCGGGAGTAGATTGGAGCAGTACTTC. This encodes CASRPTSGSRLEQYF.

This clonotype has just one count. The CDR3 bases are TGCAGCGTTGGAGGGAGTCTATCCTACAATGAGCAGTTCTTC. This encodes CSVGGSLSYNEQFF. The chain combines TRBV29-1 with TRBJ2-1; the D gene is possibly TRBD2 (5 bases). With 4 bases removed from V and 1 base from J, the gap between germline ends came to 11 bases. This CDR3 comprises 14 residues. Germline values: CDR1 SQVTM, CDR2 ANQGSEA.

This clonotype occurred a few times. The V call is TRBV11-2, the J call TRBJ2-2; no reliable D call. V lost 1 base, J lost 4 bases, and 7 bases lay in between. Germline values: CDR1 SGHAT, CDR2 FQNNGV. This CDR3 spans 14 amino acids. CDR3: CASSLGLGTGELFF. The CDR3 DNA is TGTGCCAGCAGCTTAGGGTTGGGCACCGGGGAGCTGTTTTTT.

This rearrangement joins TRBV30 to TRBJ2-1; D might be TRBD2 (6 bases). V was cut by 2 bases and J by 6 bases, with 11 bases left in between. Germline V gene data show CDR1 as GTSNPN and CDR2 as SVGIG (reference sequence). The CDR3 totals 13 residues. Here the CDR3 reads CAWSTGLLNEQFF. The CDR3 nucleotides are TGTGCCTGGAGTACAGGACTACTCAATGAGCAGTTCTTC.

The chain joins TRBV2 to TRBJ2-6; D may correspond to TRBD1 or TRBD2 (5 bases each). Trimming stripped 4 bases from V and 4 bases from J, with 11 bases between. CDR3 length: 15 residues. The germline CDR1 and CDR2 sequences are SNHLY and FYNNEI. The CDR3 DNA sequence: TGTGCCAGCAGTGCTGTAGGGACCGGGGCCAACGTCCTGACTTTC. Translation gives CASSAVGTGANVLTF.

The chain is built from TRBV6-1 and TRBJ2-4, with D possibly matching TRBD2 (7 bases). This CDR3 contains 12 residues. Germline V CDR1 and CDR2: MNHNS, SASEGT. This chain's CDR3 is CAGGGGKNIQYF. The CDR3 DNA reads TGTGCGGGGGGCGGGGGTAAAAACATTCAGTACTTC.

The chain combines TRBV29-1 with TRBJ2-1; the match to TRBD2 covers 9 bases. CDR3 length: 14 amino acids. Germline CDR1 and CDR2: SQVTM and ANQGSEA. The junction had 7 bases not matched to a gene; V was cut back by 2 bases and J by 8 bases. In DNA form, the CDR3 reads TGCAGCGTTGAAATCGGCGGGGGGGCATATGAGCAGTTCTTC. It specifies CSVEIGGGAYEQFF.

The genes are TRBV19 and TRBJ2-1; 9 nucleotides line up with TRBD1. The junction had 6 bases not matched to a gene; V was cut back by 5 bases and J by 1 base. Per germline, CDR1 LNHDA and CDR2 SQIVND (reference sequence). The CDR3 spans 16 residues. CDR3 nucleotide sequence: TGTGCCAGTAGTCCTGGGACAGGGCCATCCTACAATGAGCAGTTCTTC. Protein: CASSPGTGPSYNEQFF.

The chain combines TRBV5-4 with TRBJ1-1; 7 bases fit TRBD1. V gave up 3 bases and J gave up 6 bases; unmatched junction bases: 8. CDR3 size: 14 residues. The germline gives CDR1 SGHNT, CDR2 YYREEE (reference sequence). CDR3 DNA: TGTGCCAGCAGCTGGGACAGAAGTAACTCTGAAGCTTTCTTT. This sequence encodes CASSWDRSNSEAFF.

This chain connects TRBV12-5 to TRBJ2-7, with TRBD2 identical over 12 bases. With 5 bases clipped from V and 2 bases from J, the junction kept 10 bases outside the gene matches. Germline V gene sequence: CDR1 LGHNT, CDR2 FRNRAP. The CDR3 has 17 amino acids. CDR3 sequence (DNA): TGTGCTAGTGGTCAACGACTAGCGGGGGCCTTACCCTACGAGCAGTACTTC. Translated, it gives CASGQRLAGALPYEQYF.

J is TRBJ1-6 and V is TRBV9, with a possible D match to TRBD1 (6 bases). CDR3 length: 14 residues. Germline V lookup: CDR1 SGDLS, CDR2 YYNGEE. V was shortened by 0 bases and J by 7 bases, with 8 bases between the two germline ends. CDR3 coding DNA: TGTGCCAGCAGCGTAGAAGGGGGGAATTCACCCCTCCACTTT. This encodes CASSVEGGNSPLHF.

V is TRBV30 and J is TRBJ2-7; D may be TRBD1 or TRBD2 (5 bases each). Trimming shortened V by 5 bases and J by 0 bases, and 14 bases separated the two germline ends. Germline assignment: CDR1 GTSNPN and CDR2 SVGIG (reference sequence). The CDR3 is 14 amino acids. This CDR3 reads CAWGPKRGSYEQYF. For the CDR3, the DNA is TGTGCCTGGGGGCCGAAGAGGGGCTCCTACGAGCAGTACTTC.

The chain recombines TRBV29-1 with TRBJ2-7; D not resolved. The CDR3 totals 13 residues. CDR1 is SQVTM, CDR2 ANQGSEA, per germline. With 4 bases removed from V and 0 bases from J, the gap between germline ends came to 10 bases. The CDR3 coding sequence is TGCAGCGTTGGAAAGGGCAGCTCCTACGAGCAGTACTTC. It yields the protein CSVGKGSSYEQYF.

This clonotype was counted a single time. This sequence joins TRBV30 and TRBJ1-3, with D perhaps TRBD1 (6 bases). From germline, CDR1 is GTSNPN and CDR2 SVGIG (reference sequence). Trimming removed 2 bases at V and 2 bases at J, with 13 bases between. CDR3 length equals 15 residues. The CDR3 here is CAWSLNRDPGNTIYF. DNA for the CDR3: TGTGCCTGGAGTTTAAACAGGGATCCTGGAAACACCATATATTTT. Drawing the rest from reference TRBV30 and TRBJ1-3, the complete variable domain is SQTIHQWPATLVQPVGSPLSLECTVEGTSNPNLYWYRQAAGRGLQLLFYSVGIGQISSEVPQNLSASRPQDRQFILSSKKLLLSDSGFYLCAWSLNRDPGNTIYFGEGSWLTVV.

CDR3 sequence reads: CAWSKNTGELFF. As DNA, the CDR3 is TGTGCCTGGAGTAAGAACACCGGGGAGCTGTTTTTT. V usage is TRBV30 and J usage is TRBJ2-2; no definite D call. The CDR3 runs to 12 residues. V gave up 2 bases and J gave up 1 base, with 2 bases separating them. Germline V lookup: CDR1 GTSNPN, CDR2 SVGIG (reference sequence). The complete variable domain, with remaining parts taken from reference TRBV30 and TRBJ2-2, reads SQTIHQWPATLVQPVGSPLSLECTVEGTSNPNLYWYRQAAGRGLQLLFYSVGIGQISSEVPQNLSASRPQDRQFILSSKKLLLSDSGFYLCAWSKNTGELFFGEGSRLTVL.

CDR3 amino acids: CASSLSVGAREGGYEQFF. The CDR3 DNA reads TGTGCCAGCAGTTTATCCGTTGGGGCGCGGGAGGGCGGCTATGAGCAGTTCTTC. The gene calls are TRBV27 and TRBJ2-1; 9 nucleotides agree with TRBD2. Germline values: CDR1 MNHEY, CDR2 SMNVEV (reference sequence). The CDR3 covers 18 residues. V shed 0 bases, J shed 8 bases, and the junction held 14 bases outside the gene matches.

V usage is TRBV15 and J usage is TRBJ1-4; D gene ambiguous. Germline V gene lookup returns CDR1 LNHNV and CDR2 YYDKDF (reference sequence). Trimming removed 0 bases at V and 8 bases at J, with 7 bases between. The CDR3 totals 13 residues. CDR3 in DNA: TGTGCCACCAGCAGAGAAGGACGGGAAAAACTGTTTTTT. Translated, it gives CATSREGREKLFF.

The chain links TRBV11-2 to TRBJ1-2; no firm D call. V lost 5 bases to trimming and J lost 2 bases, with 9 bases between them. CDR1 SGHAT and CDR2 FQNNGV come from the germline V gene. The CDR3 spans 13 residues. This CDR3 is CASSPGPNYGYTF. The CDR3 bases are TGTGCCAGCAGCCCCGGCCCGAACTATGGCTACACCTTC.

The CDR3 sequence: CASLRDLSYNEQFF. The CDR3 DNA reads TGTGCCAGTCTAAGGGATCTCTCCTACAATGAGCAGTTCTTC. The chain joins TRBV12-3 or TRBV12-4 to TRBJ2-1, with D hard to call. V was clipped by 9 bases and J by 0 bases, with 12 bases between them. The CDR3 consists of 14 residues.